Listed below are T cell receptor beta chains from one sample, sequenced in a study of T cell responses to AZD1222 COVID-19 vaccine. Using immunoSEQ multiplex PCR, the repertoire was profiled, and TCRdb retains in-frame clones only, with some absent. The sample holds some 180,000 clones, around 92% seen once. The sequencing here drew on peripheral blood, taken on day 0 of AZD1222 vaccination. The receptors stem from an adult in good health. The CDR3 runs from the conserved cysteine through the conserved F or W. The D gene is left open where the match is weak. A clone size is listed for some rows: how often the clone was seen (once, few, many), or a class if it is expanded.

DNA,CDR3,J,size,length,V,D
TGTGCCAGCAGATTACTAGGGACAGGGGGAAACACCATATATTTT,CASRLLGTGGNTIYF,TRBJ1-3,NA,15,TRBV6-5,TRBD1
TGTGCCAGCAGCCAACCATCGTCAACTAATGAAAAACTGTTTTTT,CASSQPSSTNEKLFF,TRBJ1-4,once,15,TRBV7-9,NA
TGTGCCAGCAGCCAAGATACGGGATCTGAAAAACTGTTTTTT,CASSQDTGSEKLFF,TRBJ1-4,NA,14,TRBV3-1/TRBV3-2,NA
TGTGCCAGTAGTATAGACCCGCTGACAGGGATCCATGATGGCTACACCTTC,CASSIDPLTGIHDGYTF,TRBJ1-2,NA,17,TRBV19,TRBD1
TGTGCCAGCTCACCAACCCAGGACGGAACTAACTATGGCTACACCTTC,CASSPTQDGTNYGYTF,TRBJ1-2,NA,16,TRBV18,NA
TGTGCCAGCTCACCCCCGGGGGCTTTCAATGAGCAGTTCTTC,CASSPPGAFNEQFF,TRBJ2-1,NA,14,TRBV18,NA
TGTGCCAGTAGTCTCGAGCTACAGGGTTCCCCTCTCTATGGCTACACCTTC,CASSLELQGSPLYGYTF,TRBJ1-2,NA,17,TRBV19,NA
TGTGCCAGCAGCTTTGGGCTAGCGGGGATCTCCTACGAGCAGTACTTC,CASSFGLAGISYEQYF,TRBJ2-7,once,16,TRBV11-2,TRBD2
TGTGCCGGATCGCGGGACAGACGAATTTTAAGCACAGATACGCAGTATTTT,CAGSRDRRILSTDTQYF,TRBJ2-3,NA,17,TRBV5-6,NA
TGTGCCAGTAGTATGGGCTGGGGATACAATCAGCCCCAGCATTTT,CASSMGWGYNQPQHF,TRBJ1-5,NA,15,TRBV19,NA
TGTGCCAGCAGCTTAGGCAGACAAGAGACCCAGTACTTC,CASSLGRQETQYF,TRBJ2-5,NA,13,TRBV5-4,NA
TGTGCCAGCAGCCAGGCTTACAATGAGCAGTTCTTC,CASSQAYNEQFF,TRBJ2-1,once,12,TRBV3-1/TRBV3-2,NA
TGTGCCAGCAGCGTGGAGGCGAATTCTAACTATGGCTACACCTTC,CASSVEANSNYGYTF,TRBJ1-2,NA,15,TRBV9,NA
TGTGCCAGCAGTGAACTAAGGACAGGGAAGTCACCCCTCCACTTT,CASSELRTGKSPLHF,TRBJ1-6,NA,15,TRBV6-1,TRBD1
TGTGCCAGCAGTTTTACGGGGCCCAATGAGCAGTTCTTC,CASSFTGPNEQFF,TRBJ2-1,NA,13,TRBV27,NA
TGTGCCAGCTCACTCAACGGGGACAGCTTCAATTCACCCCTCCACTTT,CASSLNGDSFNSPLHF,TRBJ1-6,NA,16,TRBV18,TRBD1
TGTGCCAGCAGAGGGGCAGCCACTAATGAAAAACTGTTTTTT,CASRGAATNEKLFF,TRBJ1-4,NA,14,TRBV27,NA
TGTGCCAGCAGCCCCCGGGACGGCAACTATGGCTACACCTTC,CASSPRDGNYGYTF,TRBJ1-2,NA,14,TRBV7-9,NA
TGTGCCAGCAGCTTATCACAGCGTTTTCAGCCCCAGCATTTT,CASSLSQRFQPQHF,TRBJ1-5,NA,14,TRBV7-2,NA
TGTGCCAGCAGTTACTTGGGGACTTACAGCTACACCTTC,CASSYLGTYSYTF,TRBJ1-2,NA,13,TRBV6-5,NA
TGTGCCGGCAGCGTTGAATGGGGGGCCGGGGAGCTGTTTTTT,CAGSVEWGAGELFF,TRBJ2-2,NA,14,TRBV9,NA
TGTGCCAGCAGTTGGTCAGGGGGCCTTAATGAAAAACTGTTTTTT,CASSWSGGLNEKLFF,TRBJ1-4,NA,15,TRBV6-6,TRBD1
TGTGCCAGCAGTCCCCGTACAAACGGGGAGCTGTTTTTT,CASSPRTNGELFF,TRBJ2-2,NA,13,TRBV12-3/TRBV12-4,NA
TGTGCCAGCAGTGAAGTTTGGACAGCTTACTCCTACGAGCAGTACTTC,CASSEVWTAYSYEQYF,TRBJ2-7,NA,16,TRBV6-1,NA
TGTGCCAGCAGAAAAGGGTGGGGTTATGGCTACACCTTC,CASRKGWGYGYTF,TRBJ1-2,NA,13,TRBV28,NA
TGTGCCAGCAGTCCCAGGGAAAGCTCCTACGAGCAGTACTTC,CASSPRESSYEQYF,TRBJ2-7,NA,14,TRBV6-5,NA
TGTGCCAGCGTCGCACAGGGGGCCAACTATGGCTACACCTTC,CASVAQGANYGYTF,TRBJ1-2,NA,14,TRBV2,TRBD1
TGTGCCAGCAGCTTACGACGCAGCTCCTACAATGAGCAGTTCTTC,CASSLRRSSYNEQFF,TRBJ2-1,once,15,TRBV7-2,NA
TGCGCCAGCAGTCAATGTCTAATTCCCAGGGGATTTTATGGCTACACCTTC,CASSQCLIPRGFYGYTF,TRBJ1-2,NA,17,TRBV23-1,NA
TGCAGTGCTAGTGACCGGGGAGTTGAGCAGTTCTTC,CSASDRGVEQFF,TRBJ2-1,NA,12,TRBV20-1,NA
TGTGCCAGCAGTCCCGGACAGTCGGCTAATGAAAAACTGTTTTTT,CASSPGQSANEKLFF,TRBJ1-4,NA,15,TRBV27,NA
TGTGCCAGCTCACTCAGCAACCAGGGTCGCACCGGGGAGCTGTTTTTT,CASSLSNQGRTGELFF,TRBJ2-2,NA,16,TRBV18,NA
TGCGCCAGCAGCCAAACCAAGGACAGCTATACAGAGGAGCAGTACTTC,CASSQTKDSYTEEQYF,TRBJ2-7,few,16,TRBV4-1,NA
TGTGCCACCGGAGGGAGGGCCGGTCCTGGAAACACCATATATTTT,CATGGRAGPGNTIYF,TRBJ1-3,NA,15,TRBV19,NA
TGTGCCAGCAGTTACGCAGGACAGAATAATTCACCCCTCCACTTT,CASSYAGQNNSPLHF,TRBJ1-6,NA,15,TRBV6-5,NA
TGTGCCAGCAGTTACTCCAGGGGGCAGGGCGAGCAGTACTTC,CASSYSRGQGEQYF,TRBJ2-7,NA,14,TRBV6-5,TRBD1
TGTGCCAGTAGTTTAAGTATGAACACTGAAGCTTTCTTT,CASSLSMNTEAFF,TRBJ1-1,NA,13,TRBV19,NA
TGCGCCAGCAGCCACGTTACAGGGAACTATGGCTACACCTTC,CASSHVTGNYGYTF,TRBJ1-2,NA,14,TRBV5-1,NA
TGTGCCAGCAGTGAATCGCCGCCGTACTTT,CASSESPPYF,TRBJ1-1,NA,10,TRBV25-1,NA
TGTGCCAGTAGTCTACAGGACAGACGGAAACTGTTTTTT,CASSLQDRRKLFF,TRBJ1-4,few,13,TRBV19,NA
TGTGCCAGCAGCAGCACAGATAATTCACCCCTCCACTTT,CASSSTDNSPLHF,TRBJ1-6,NA,13,TRBV5-5,NA
TGCGCCAGCAGCCAAGAGCCACCGAATAATTCACCCCTCCACTTT,CASSQEPPNNSPLHF,TRBJ1-6,NA,15,TRBV4-3,NA
TGTGCCAGCAGCATCGGACAGGCCGGATCCTACGAGCAGTACTTC,CASSIGQAGSYEQYF,TRBJ2-7,NA,15,TRBV7-7,TRBD1
TGTGCCACCGATACCGCCAAACCGGGGCCTAATTCACCCCTCCACTTT,CATDTAKPGPNSPLHF,TRBJ1-6,NA,16,TRBV10-3,NA
TGTGCCAGCAGCCCCGGGGGGGGCCTTAATGAAAAACTGTTTTTT,CASSPGGGLNEKLFF,TRBJ1-4,NA,15,TRBV28,NA
TGTGCCTGGAGCCTGGGGGGCGGTGGCTACACCTTC,CAWSLGGGGYTF,TRBJ1-2,NA,12,TRBV30,NA
TGTGCCAGTAAGGGTTCCTATAATTCACCCCTCCACTTT,CASKGSYNSPLHF,TRBJ1-6,NA,13,TRBV7-9,NA
TGTGCCAGCAGTCAACTACAGGGGGCCTACAATGAGCAGTTCTTC,CASSQLQGAYNEQFF,TRBJ2-1,NA,15,TRBV27,TRBD1
TGTGCCAGCAGCCCCAGGGGGGGACAATCCTACAATGAGCAGTTCTTC,CASSPRGGQSYNEQFF,TRBJ2-1,NA,16,TRBV7-6,NA
TGTGCCAGCAGGTCCGGGGAAGATACGCAGTATTTT,CASRSGEDTQYF,TRBJ2-3,NA,12,TRBV12-3/TRBV12-4,NA
TGTGCCAGCAGCGTAGATGGGGGGCCCAATCAGCCCCAGCATTTT,CASSVDGGPNQPQHF,TRBJ1-5,NA,15,TRBV9,NA
TGTGCCCTTGCGCCGGGAACCACAGATACGCAGTATTTT,CALAPGTTDTQYF,TRBJ2-3,NA,13,TRBV12-3/TRBV12-4,NA
TGTGCCAGCAGACTAGCGGGGGCGGATGAGCAGTTCTTC,CASRLAGADEQFF,TRBJ2-1,NA,13,TRBV6-5,TRBD2